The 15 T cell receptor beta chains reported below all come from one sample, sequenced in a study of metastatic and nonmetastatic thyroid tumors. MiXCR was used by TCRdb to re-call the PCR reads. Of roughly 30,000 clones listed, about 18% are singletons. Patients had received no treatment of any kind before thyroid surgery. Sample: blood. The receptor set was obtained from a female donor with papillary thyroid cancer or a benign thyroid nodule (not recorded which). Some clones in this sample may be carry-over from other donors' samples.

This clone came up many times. The CDR3 sequence: CASTDNTGELFF. CDR3 DNA: TGTGCCAGCACTGATAACACCGGGGAGCTGTTTTTT. This sequence joins TRBV2 and TRBJ2-2; D unclear. This CDR3 is built from 12 residues. Germline CDR1 and CDR2: SNHLY and FYNNEI. The V and J ends lost 7 bases and 2 bases respectively, with 5 bases between them.

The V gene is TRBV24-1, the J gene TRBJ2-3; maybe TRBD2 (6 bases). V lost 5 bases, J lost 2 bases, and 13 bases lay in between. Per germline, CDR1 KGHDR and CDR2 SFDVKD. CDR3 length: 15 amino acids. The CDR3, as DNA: TGTGCCACCAGTGCACGGGAGAGTGACACAGATACGCAGTATTTT. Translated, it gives CATSARESDTDTQYF.

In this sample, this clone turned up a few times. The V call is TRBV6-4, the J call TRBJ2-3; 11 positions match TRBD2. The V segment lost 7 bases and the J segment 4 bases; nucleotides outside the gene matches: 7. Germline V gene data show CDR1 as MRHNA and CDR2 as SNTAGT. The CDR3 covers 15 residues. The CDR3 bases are TGTGCCAGCATCCTAGCGGGAGGAGGCGCAGATACGCAGTATTTT. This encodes CASILAGGGADTQYF.

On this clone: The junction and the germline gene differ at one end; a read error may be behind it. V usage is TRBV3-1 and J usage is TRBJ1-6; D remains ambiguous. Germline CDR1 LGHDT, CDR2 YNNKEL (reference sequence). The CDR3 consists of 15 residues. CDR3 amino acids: CASSKDTGYRSHLHF. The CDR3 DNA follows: TGTGCCAGCAGCAAAGATACGGGGTATCGTTCACACCTCCACTTT.

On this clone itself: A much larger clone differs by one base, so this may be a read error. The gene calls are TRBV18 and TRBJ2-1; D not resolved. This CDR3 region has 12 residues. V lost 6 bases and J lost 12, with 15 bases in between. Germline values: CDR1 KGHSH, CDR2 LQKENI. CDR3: CASSSGDTRQFF. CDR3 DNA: TGTGCCAGCTCCTCAGGCGACACAAGGCAGTTCTTC.

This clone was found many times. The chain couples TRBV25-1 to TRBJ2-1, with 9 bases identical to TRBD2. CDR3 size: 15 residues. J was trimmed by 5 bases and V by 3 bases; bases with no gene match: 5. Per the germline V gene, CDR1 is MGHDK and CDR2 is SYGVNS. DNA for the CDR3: TGTGCCAGCAGTGACCTAGCGGGGATACACAATGAGCAGTTCTTC. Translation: CASSDLAGIHNEQFF.

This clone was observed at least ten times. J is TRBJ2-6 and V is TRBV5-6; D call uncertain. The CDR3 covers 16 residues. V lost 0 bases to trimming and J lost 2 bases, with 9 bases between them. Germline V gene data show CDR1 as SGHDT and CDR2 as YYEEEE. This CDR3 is CASSLGYPTGANVLTF. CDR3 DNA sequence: TGTGCCAGCAGCTTGGGATACCCAACTGGGGCCAACGTCCTGACTTTC.

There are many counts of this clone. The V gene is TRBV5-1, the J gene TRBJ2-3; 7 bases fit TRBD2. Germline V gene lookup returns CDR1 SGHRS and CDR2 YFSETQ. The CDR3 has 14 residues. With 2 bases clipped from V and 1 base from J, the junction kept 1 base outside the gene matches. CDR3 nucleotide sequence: TGCGCCAGCAGCTTTGCGGGGGGCACAGATACGCAGTATTTT. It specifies CASSFAGGTDTQYF. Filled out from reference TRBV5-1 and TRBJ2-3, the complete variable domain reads KAGVTQTPRYLIKTRGQQVTLSCSPISGHRSVSWYQQTPGQGLQFLFEYFSETQRNKGNFPGRFSGRQFSNSRSEMNVSTLELGDSALYLCASSFAGGTDTQYFGPGTRLTVL.

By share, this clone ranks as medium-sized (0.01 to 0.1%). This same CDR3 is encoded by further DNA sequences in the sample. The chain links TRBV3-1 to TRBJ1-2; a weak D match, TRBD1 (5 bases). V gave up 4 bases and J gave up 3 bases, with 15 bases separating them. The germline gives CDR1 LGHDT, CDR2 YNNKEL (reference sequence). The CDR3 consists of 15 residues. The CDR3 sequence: CASSLGGGSDYGYTF. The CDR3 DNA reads TGTGCCAGCAGCCTCGGGGGAGGCAGCGACTATGGCTACACCTTC.

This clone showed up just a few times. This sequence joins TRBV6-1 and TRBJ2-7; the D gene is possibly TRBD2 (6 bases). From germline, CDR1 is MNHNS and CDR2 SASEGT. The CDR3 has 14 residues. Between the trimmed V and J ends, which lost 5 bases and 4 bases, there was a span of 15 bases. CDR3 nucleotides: TGTGCCAGCAGTCTAGGGCGGGGACCGTACGAGCAGTACTTC. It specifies CASSLGRGPYEQYF.

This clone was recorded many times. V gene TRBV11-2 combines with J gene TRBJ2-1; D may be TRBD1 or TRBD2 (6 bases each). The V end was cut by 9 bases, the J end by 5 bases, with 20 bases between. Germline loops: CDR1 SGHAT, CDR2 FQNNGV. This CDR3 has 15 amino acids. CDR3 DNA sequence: TGTGCCAGGGGGCTGGGGGGCAGGCAACACAATGAGCAGTTCTTC. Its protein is CARGLGGRQHNEQFF.

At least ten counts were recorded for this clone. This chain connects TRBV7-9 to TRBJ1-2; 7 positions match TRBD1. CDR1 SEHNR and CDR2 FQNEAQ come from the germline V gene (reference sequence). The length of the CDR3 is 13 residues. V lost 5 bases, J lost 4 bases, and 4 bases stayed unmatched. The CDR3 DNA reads TGTGCCAGCAGCGCACAGGGGATCTATGGCTACACCTTC. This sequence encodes CASSAQGIYGYTF.

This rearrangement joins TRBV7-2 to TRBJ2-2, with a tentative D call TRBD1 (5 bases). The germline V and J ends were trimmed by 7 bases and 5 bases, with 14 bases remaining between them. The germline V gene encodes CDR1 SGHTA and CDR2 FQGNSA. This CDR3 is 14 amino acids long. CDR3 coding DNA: TGTGCCAGCAATCCAGTAAGGGGAACCGGGGAGCTGTTTTTT. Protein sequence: CASNPVRGTGELFF.

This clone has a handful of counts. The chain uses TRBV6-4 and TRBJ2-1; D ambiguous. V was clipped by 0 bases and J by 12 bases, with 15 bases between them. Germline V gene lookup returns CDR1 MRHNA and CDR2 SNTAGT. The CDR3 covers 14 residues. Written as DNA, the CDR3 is TGTGCCAGCAGTGACTCGGAGACTTCTCATTGGCAGTTCTTC. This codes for CASSDSETSHWQFF.

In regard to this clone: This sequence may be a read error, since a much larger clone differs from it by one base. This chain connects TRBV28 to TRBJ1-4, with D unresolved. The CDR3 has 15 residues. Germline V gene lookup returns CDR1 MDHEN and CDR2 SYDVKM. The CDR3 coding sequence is TGTGCCAGCAGTTTATCGGTCCCCCTTAATGAGAAACTGTTTTTT. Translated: CASSLSVPLNEKLFF.